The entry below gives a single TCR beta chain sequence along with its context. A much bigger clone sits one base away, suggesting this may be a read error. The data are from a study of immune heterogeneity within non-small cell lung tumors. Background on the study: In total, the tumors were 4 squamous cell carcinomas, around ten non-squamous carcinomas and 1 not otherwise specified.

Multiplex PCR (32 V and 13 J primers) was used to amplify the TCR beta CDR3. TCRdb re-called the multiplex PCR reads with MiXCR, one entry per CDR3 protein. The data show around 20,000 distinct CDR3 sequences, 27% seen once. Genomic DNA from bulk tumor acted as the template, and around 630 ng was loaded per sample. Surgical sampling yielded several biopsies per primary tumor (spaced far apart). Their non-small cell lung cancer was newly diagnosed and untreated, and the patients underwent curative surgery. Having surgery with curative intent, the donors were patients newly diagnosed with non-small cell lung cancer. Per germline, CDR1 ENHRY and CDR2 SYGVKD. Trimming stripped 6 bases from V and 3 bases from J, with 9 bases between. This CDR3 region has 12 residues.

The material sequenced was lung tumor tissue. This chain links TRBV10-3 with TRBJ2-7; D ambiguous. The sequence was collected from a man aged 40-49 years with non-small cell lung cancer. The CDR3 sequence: CAIRGEFYEQYF. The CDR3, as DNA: TGTGCCATCAGGGGTGAATTCTACGAGCAGTACTTC.